A selection of T cell receptor beta chains follows, all from one sample in a study of CD8 T cells in ankylosing spondylitis. Each CDR3 protein gets one entry after TCRdb re-called the 5' RACE reads with MiXCR. The data show approximately 260,000 distinct CDR3 sequences, 18% seen once. Sequenced material: blood, either unsorted or a sorted T cell fraction (not recorded which). All receptors derive from a male donor with ankylosing spondylitis or in good health (not recorded which). CDR3s leave out the opening cysteine and the closing phenylalanine or tryptophan. D genes are given only for firm matches.

D gene,V gene,CDR3 protein
-,TRBV7-2,ASSLVVILSGANVLT
-,TRBV6-5,ASSSQPLNTGELF
TRBD2,TRBV29-1,SVEIAGSYSTYNEQF
-,TRBV7-6,ASSHGGISYEQY
-,TRBV27,ASSDILGASNQPQH
TRBD2,TRBV7-2,ASSFSTAGDSGELF
TRBD2,TRBV7-8,ASSLAYEREEVDTQY
-,TRBV5-1,ASSLGTLNYNEQF
TRBD2,TRBV11-2,ASSLEAGVWETQY
-,TRBV12-3/TRBV12-4,ASSAQSPLGDTQY
-,TRBV4-1,ASSQDSPSTDTQY
TRBD1,TRBV5-1,ASSGGQPPSTDTQY
TRBD1,TRBV29-1,SVETARPRLGTAQETQY
-,TRBV10-3,AISPLTGAGETQY